The clone carrying this T cell receptor beta chain was counted at least ten times. Its antigen is undetermined. This sample was taken from a study of metastatic and nonmetastatic thyroid tumors. As for the study in general: Repertoires of blood and of tissue (tumor or nodule) from malignant and benign thyroid patients were compared.

How the authors handled the data: CDR3 was compared across clinicopathological groups, and the resulting differences were used to build a distant-metastasis classifier for papillary thyroid cancer. TCRdb ran MiXCR on the PCR reads. The authors' filters were not applied to this entry. The table lists some 40,000 clones, over 15% of them singletons, with roughly an eighth in the top ten. Prior to thyroid surgery, none of the patients had received any treatment. The study's findings and limits: Patients with malignant thyroid tumors reportedly had significantly higher TCR beta diversity than those with benign nodules, in blood and tumor.

The receptor was derived from a female donor with papillary thyroid cancer or a benign thyroid nodule (not recorded which). Some clones in this sample may be carry-over from other donors' samples. Sequencing was performed on tumor tissue.

The DNA of the CDR3 is TGCGCCAGCAGCCGAACAGGGGAGGTCAATGAGCAGTTCTTC. Translating it yields CASSRTGEVNEQFF. This chain links TRBV4-1 with TRBJ2-1, with a weak D call TRBD1 (7 bases). The germline CDR1 and CDR2 sequences are MGHRA and YSYEKL. This CDR3 region has 14 residues. V dropped 4 bases and J dropped 6 bases, with 13 bases sitting between them.